The entry that follows covers one T cell receptor beta chain sequence. Its antigen is not yet known. Base-call qualities are not available, and no considerably larger clone is one nucleotide away. The sample comes from a study of T cell responses to AZD1222 COVID-19 vaccine (dated by TCRdb to the early 2020s). A note on the overall study: AZD1222 recipients with second doses at about 4 weeks or about 12 weeks were pooled, because spike-specific TCR depth and breadth did not differ between schedules. A total of 230 to 250 trial participants underwent TCR sequencing, of whom 207 received two doses of AZD1222 and 26 received two doses of the MenACWY control vaccine. Enrollment into the trials was organized by age into subgroups of 18-55, 56-69 and 70-plus years, and those subgroups contained roughly 150, 30 and 60 TCR-sequenced participants, respectively.

In the paper's terms, the time point label means: baseline before first vaccination. Vaccinee samples were obtained from the UK trials COV001 and COV002, which included a single-blind randomized controlled phase 2/3 trial of AZD1222 (ChAdOx1 nCoV-19) in healthy adults. For TCRbeta chain sequencing, PBMC samples from trial participants were taken at day 0 and at day 28 after the second dose. Study-wide findings and limitations: In the small 56-69-year group, the increase in depth fell short of significance, most likely because of low power. Conclusions about previously exposed vaccinees are limited because only six or seven AZD1222 recipients were SARS-CoV-2 seropositive at baseline. CD4 TCRs associated with the vaccine covered the entire spike protein, and the dominant responses were in regions 160-218 and 743-854. After two AZD1222 doses, spike-specific TCR breadth and depth were significantly higher than at day 0 and than in MenACWY recipients. Reportedly, almost half of the unique spike-specific TCRs recognized epitopes lying outside the regions that are mutated in the B.1.351 and B.1.1.7 variants. Because no day 14 peak-response samples were available, repertoires were characterized only after the peak T cell response. Participants were mostly white British, with more females than males. The authors suggested clonal diversity may have been underestimated.

Looking up the germline V gene (reference sequence) yields CDR1 SEHNR and CDR2 FQNEAQ. The CDR3 sequence holds 17 residues, the cysteine and phenylalanine included. Only the CDR3 DNA is retained, 51 bases long and in frame from the first base. Trimmed from V: 6 bases; trimmed from J: 0 bases; junction bases lacking a gene match: 6. The CDR3 regions of human TCRbeta chains were subjected to immunosequencing. The source study handled its data this way. TCRs in the repertoires were matched against a reference library of SARS-CoV-2-specific TCRs that had been generated with the MIRA antigen-specificity platform. Breadth was defined as the fraction of unique TCRs that were SARS-CoV-2-associated, and depth was defined as the fraction of total T cells that were SARS-CoV-2-associated. Using the MIRA data, each spike-specific TCR was mapped to the spike region that the TCR reacts to and placed in a CD4 or CD8 class. Log10-transformed breadth and depth values were compared by one-way ANOVA with Sidak's multiple comparisons tests. TCRdb took over this immuneACCESS table, retaining in-frame rearrangements with V and J assigned. Such tables are incomplete; in checked studies, under half of the missing clones stem from an unresolved V gene, and the remainder is unexplained. The DNA gave D and trimming, while V, J and clone size come from that table. For this sample there are more than 95,000 clones; roughly 91% appear just once. Roughly a quarter of the sample lies in the top ten.

Sequencing was performed on peripheral blood, taken on day 0 of AZD1222 vaccination. The TCR was taken from an adult in good health. The sequence joins TRBV7-9 to TRBJ2-3; 13 nucleotides in the junction match TRBD2. The nucleotide sequence is TGTGCCAGCAGGTCGGGACTAGCGGGACTGAGCACAGATACGCAGTATTTT. Its product reads: CASRSGLAGLSTDTQYF.